The following is a TCR beta chain sequence with its context. This clone was seen only a few times. Its specific antigen is unknown. Base quality data are lacking; no much larger clone is found one base away. Libraries were built with the immunoSEQ multiplex PCR assay. For the multiplex PCR, a mixture combining 60 forward primers for TCR Vbeta segments and 13 reverse primers for TCR Jbeta segments was used. A multiplex PCR assay on genomic DNA amplified the CDR3 region of rearranged TCR beta genes. Amplified TCR beta libraries were sequenced as 87-base-pair reads on the Illumina HiSeq System. The study's own analysis went as follows. Across the 500 to 700 repertoires, a later analysis counted roughly 84 million unique TCR beta chains, approximately 12 million of which were shared by at least two donors. Raw reads were error-corrected and collapsed into unique sequences with a nearest-neighbor algorithm that merged closely related sequences to remove PCR and sequencing errors. Alignment of CDR3 sequences to IMGT reference sequences was used to assign V, D and J gene segments. For a sequence to be retained, a match of at least six nucleotides was required to both a V gene segment and a J gene segment. Rearrangements were called productive when the CDR3 lacked stop codons and stayed in frame with V and J; all others were non-productive. Following IMGT convention, CDR3 was defined as the stretch from the second conserved V-encoded cysteine to the conserved J-encoded phenylalanine. In an earlier analysis of more than 550 of the donors, sequences lacking an unambiguous match to a single V gene segment were excluded. In an earlier analysis of several hundred of the donors, V segments were called functional above 56.7% productive rearrangements and were called segregating when the between-donor standard deviation exceeded 5%. To diagnose cytomegalovirus status from the catalog of TCR beta chain sequences, a statistical classification framework was built. In a later analysis, TCR nucleotide sequences were compared against IMGT/GENE-DB human TR gene sequences so that V and J genes could be assigned. Using the TCRdist pipeline, a later analysis assigned CDR3 sequences along with most-parsimonious VDJ recombination scenarios. In a later analysis, every TCR beta chain was defined by the combination of its CDR3 amino acid sequence and its V-gene family, and reads without a unique V-gene family were dropped. A later analysis removed roughly 590 highly shared, low-generation-probability nucleotide sequences to deal with suspected cross-contamination and a sequencing artifact. In a later analysis, a clonal expansion index was calculated for each public chain from normalized within-repertoire ranks of inferred template counts. Generation probabilities in a later analysis came from a VDJ recombination model fitted to out-of-frame rearrangements, and those results were checked against IGoR. A later analysis scored TCR-TCR, TCR-HLA and TCR-CMV co-occurrence with hypergeometric tests, applying a repertoire-size bias correction to TCR pairs. In a later analysis, false discovery rates were estimated by permuting HLA or CMV assignments 20 times. In a later analysis, co-occurring TCRs were grouped with DBSCAN, and TCRdist sequence similarity was added when clustering was performed within HLA-allele-positive subsets. For co-occurrence clustering, repertoires with fewer than 30,000 or more than 120,000 public chains were excluded, along with 4 to 6 repertoires with anomalous nucleotide sharing. Not all clones reach the TCRdb copy of this immuneACCESS table, which keeps in-frame sequences only. Checked studies attribute under half of the gap to unresolved V genes and leave the rest unexplained. That table is the source of V, J and clone size, and D and trimming were worked out from the DNA. For this sample there are roughly 180,000 clones; around 74% appear just once. Around 2.6% of the sample rests with the top ten.

The data originate from a study of cytomegalovirus exposure and HLA in healthy donors (TCRdb year 2017). For context, the study as a whole: In an earlier analysis of 450 to 750 of the donors, about 270 Gb of sequence data and approximately 100 million unique TCR beta sequences from about 179 million T cells were reported. A later analysis re-examined previously published TCR beta repertoires from just over 650 donors and added high-resolution HLA genotyping to investigate patterns of TCR occurrence. Alongside the repertoire data, information on donor age, sex, ethnicity and CMV serostatus was compiled. The T cell repertoires of 666 subjects were profiled by immunosequencing and related to cytomegalovirus serostatus. On average, about 200,000 unique TCR beta nucleotide sequences were sequenced per donor among a few hundred genotyped donors of the cohort, with approximately 18% of those sequences being non-productive. An earlier analysis of 587 of the donors used high-throughput TCR beta sequencing to judge whether each TCR beta V gene segment behaved as functional or pseudogenic. Of the roughly 400 genotyped donors, about 80% fell in the genetic ancestry cluster associated with self-reported Caucasian donors. Because of strong linkage in the cohort, four or five DR-DQ haplotypes were treated as single units for association and clustering. Approximately 300 gigabases of sequencing data and 70 million to 100 million unique TCR sequences made up an early release that covered under 750 HLA-typed donors. Class I and class II HLA loci were covered by the typing at four-digit resolution. The study combined high-throughput TCR immunosequencing, statistical association of individual TCRs with disease status, and machine learning to predict cytomegalovirus infection status. Rather than using new phenotypic data, the later analysis identified candidate immune exposures from TCR beta sequences and from how often those sequences occurred across donors. Every discovery cohort repertoire had been produced on one sequencing platform. The study aimed to test whether cataloging public T cell receptors could reveal signatures of past pathogen exposure. A later genetic analysis took genome-wide SNP genotypes for about 65% of the roughly 670 donors and used that subset as a discovery cohort. Typing coverage varied by locus: about 620-640 donors for A, B, C, DRB1 and DQB1; roughly 500 for DQA1; about 590 for DPA1; roughly 450 for DPB1. A separate validation cohort of approximately 120 different subjects was used in addition to the roughly 700-subject first cohort. Beyond this particular receptor, the publication reports: In a later analysis, HLA-associated TCR beta chains showed more clonal expansion and lower generation probabilities than non-associated chains that were equally common. Most CMV-associated TCR beta chains appeared to be HLA-restricted in a later analysis, and the HLA associations seemed to be driven largely by CMV exposure. HLA typing was unavailable for some donors at each locus, so association tests used only the typed subset. According to a later analysis, parvovirus B19, influenza, CMV and Epstein-Barr virus appeared linked to several top co-occurrence clusters. Compared with the approximately 720-donor mean, donors in an Asian-associated ancestry cluster had fewer N-insertions in productive TCRs, according to a later genetic analysis. According to the authors, the approach could potentially be generalized to other disease states and immunological phenotypes. Specific HLA alleles were associated with 16,951 TCR beta sequences at a false discovery rate of 0.05 in a later analysis. A later genetic analysis associated a missense DCLRE1C variant with V-gene and J-gene trimming of TCR beta chains, and an independent cohort replicated the association. Strong co-occurrence of HLA alleles, especially DR and DQ, made assigning TCR associations to individual alleles difficult. Broadly in line with IMGT annotations, most TCR beta V segments showed up in productive rearrangements about 87% or about 30% of the time in an earlier analysis of approximately 600 of the donors. Some IMGT-functional V segments, including TRBV6-2 and TRBV6-3, could not be told apart with the 87-base-pair reads, so those segments were excluded. In this cohort, only TCR beta chains were sequenced, and detectable features were limited by the absence of alpha or paired-chain data. The classifier was reported to diagnose cytomegalovirus status with high specificity and sensitivity in both the original and validation cohorts. In a later analysis, the rate of TCR association differed among HLA loci, with DRB1 alleles having the most associated TCRs and HLA-C alleles having the fewest. CMV serostatus was the only immune exposure information available for the cohort. Correlated functional status among segregating V segments might be attributable to linkage disequilibrium, but an unknown experimental factor could not be ruled out. A further reported finding was that TCR beta sequences accurately predicted the HLA-A and HLA-B alleles for most subjects in the first cohort. While some public TCRs were present in many individuals, most TCR sequences turned up only very rarely across donors. A cluster of highly shared sequence variants was judged likely to represent a technical artifact of the sequencing pipeline. The study listed 150 to 200 TCR beta chains as associated with cytomegalovirus. In vitro tests confirmed that a few of the cytomegalovirus-associated TCR beta chains recognize cytomegalovirus antigens. The earlier analysis of about 600 of the donors excluded some 15 rarely observed V segments, including chromosome 9 orphons, because counts were too low. The presence/absence analyses assumed that sequencing depth was roughly uniform across donors, and that assumption may not be true.

Per the germline V gene (reference sequence), WNHNN is the CDR1 and SYGVQD is the CDR2. The CDR3 runs 17 residues from the cysteine to the phenylalanine. Just CDR3 DNA is preserved here, 51 bases in frame from base 1. After removal of 9 bases from V and 0 bases from J, the junction retains 13 bases not matched to a gene. The cohort comprised 666 healthy bone marrow donors. At the time of sampling, every cohort member was nominally healthy, though immune exposures that went unrecorded were likely present. The donor tested CMV seronegative and was one of the 352 seronegative cohort members. A peripheral blood sample was provided by each donor, and peripheral blood mononuclear cells were used for TCR beta sequencing. The Qiagen DNeasy Blood Extraction Kit was used to extract genomic DNA from the blood cell samples.

The sample comprised PBMCs. In this chain, TRBV10-1 is recombined with TRBJ2-7, and 11 junction bases match TRBD2. The sequence came from a female donor in good health and CMV-seronegative. CDR3 region: CARVRVRTSGSSYEQYF. In nucleotides, the sequence is TGCGCCAGGGTCCGGGTTCGTACTAGCGGGAGCTCCTACGAGCAGTACTTC.